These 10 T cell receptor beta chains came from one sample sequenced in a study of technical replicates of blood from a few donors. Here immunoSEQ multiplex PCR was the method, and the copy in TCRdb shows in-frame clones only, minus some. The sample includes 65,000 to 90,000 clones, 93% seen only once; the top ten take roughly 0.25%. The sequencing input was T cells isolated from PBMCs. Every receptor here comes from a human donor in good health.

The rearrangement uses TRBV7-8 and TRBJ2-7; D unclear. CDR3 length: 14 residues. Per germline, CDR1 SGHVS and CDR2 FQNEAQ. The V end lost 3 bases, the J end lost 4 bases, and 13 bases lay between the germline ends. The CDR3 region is CASSFSVRSYEQYF. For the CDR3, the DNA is TGTGCCAGCAGCTTCAGCGTCCGGTCGTACGAGCAGTACTTC.

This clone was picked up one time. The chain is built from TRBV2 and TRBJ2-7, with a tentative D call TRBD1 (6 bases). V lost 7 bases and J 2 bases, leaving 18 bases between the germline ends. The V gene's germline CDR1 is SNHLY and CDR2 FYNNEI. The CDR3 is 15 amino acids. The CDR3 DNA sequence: TGTGCCAGCAATTCTCGGACAGACCTCCCCTACGAGCAGTACTTC. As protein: CASNSRTDLPYEQYF.

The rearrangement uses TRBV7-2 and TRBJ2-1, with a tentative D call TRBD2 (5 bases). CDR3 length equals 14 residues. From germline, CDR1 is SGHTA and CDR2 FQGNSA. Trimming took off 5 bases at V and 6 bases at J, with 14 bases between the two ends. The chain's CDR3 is CASSPRWGANEQFF. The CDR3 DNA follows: TGTGCCAGCAGCCCACGGTGGGGAGCCAATGAGCAGTTCTTC.

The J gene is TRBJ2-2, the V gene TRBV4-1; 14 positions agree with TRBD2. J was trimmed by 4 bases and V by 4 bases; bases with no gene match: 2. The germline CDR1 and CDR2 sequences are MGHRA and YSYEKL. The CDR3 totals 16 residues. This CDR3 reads CASSPGLAGVTGELFF. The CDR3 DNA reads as TGCGCCAGCAGCCCGGGACTAGCGGGGGTCACCGGGGAGCTGTTTTTT.

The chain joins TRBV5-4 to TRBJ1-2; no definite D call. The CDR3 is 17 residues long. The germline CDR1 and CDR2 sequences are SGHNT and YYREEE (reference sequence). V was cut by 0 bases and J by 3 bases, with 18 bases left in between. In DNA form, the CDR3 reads TGTGCCAGCAGCTTGGCCGGGAAAGTGAGGTCGGACTATGGCTACACCTTC. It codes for CASSLAGKVRSDYGYTF.

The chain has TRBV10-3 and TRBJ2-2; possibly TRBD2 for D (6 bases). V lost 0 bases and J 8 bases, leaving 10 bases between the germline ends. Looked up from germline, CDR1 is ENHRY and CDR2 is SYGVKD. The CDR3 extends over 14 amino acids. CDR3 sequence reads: CAISESSGTGELFF. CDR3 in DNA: TGTGCCATCAGTGAGTCGTCAGGGACTGGGGAGCTGTTTTTT.

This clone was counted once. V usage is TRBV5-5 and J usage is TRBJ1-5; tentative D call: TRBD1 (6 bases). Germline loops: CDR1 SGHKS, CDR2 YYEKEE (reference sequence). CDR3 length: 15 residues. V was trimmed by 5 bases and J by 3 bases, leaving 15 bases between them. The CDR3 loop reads CASSLRTADNQPQHF. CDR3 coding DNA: TGTGCCAGCAGTTTGAGGACAGCCGACAATCAGCCCCAGCATTTT.

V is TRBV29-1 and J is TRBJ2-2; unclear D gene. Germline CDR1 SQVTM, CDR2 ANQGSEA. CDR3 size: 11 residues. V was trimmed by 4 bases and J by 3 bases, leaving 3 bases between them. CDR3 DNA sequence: TGCAGCGTTGCAGACACCGGGGAGCTGTTTTTT. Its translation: CSVADTGELFF.

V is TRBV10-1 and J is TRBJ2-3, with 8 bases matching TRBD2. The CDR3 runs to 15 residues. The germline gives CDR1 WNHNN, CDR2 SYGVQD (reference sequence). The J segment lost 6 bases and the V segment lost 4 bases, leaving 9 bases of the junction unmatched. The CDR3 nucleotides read TGCGCCAGCAGTGCTACTAGCGGTAAAGGGGATACGCAGTATTTT. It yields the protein CASSATSGKGDTQYF.

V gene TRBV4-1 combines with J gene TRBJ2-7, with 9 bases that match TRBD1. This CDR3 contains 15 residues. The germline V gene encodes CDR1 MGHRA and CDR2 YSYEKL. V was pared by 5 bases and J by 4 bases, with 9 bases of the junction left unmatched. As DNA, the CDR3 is TGCGCCAGCAGCTCCCCCGGACAGGGGATTTACGAGCAGTACTTC. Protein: CASSSPGQGIYEQYF.